This T cell receptor beta chain comes out of a study of radiotherapy plus CTLA-4 blockade in lung cancer. Study summary: In roughly 19% of patients, objective responses were seen; about 30% had disease control.

Regarding this clone: The antigen is not known.

Study outcomes and limitations: Once radiotherapy plus ipilimumab had been given, TCR clones derived from tumor expanded in blood. It was early blood T cell clone dynamics, with interferon-beta, that reportedly best predicted response.

Germline V gives CDR1 SGHTA, CDR2 FQGTGA. V lost 5 bases and J lost 9, with 11 bases in between. The CDR3 contains 12 residues. Sequencing used immunoSEQ multiplex PCR; TCRdb keeps in-frame clones, though not all of them. Here the sample spans some 49,000 clones, roughly 85% being singletons. The rearrangement joins TRBV7-3 to TRBJ2-1; maybe TRBD2 (5 bases). The sequence came from a human donor with non-small cell lung cancer whose response to radiotherapy plus ipilimumab could not be evaluated. This specimen was peripheral blood, taken from a patient treated with radiotherapy plus ipilimumab. CDR3 DNA: TGTGCCAGCAGCAACCTCCGGGGTGAGCAGTTCTTC. This encodes CASSNLRGEQFF.